These 25 T cell receptor beta chains originate from one sample sequenced in a study of cytomegalovirus exposure and HLA in healthy donors. This table comes from immunoSEQ multiplex PCR, and its TCRdb copy is limited to in-frame clones, with some not included. The sample contains approximately 60,000 clones, approximately 90% of which appear only once. Sequencing was performed on PBMCs. The origin of the receptors is a man aged 18 to 29 in good health and CMV-seronegative.

This clone was found once. The chain carries TRBV7-2 and TRBJ1-5; D may be TRBD1 (6 bases). Germline CDR1 and CDR2: SGHTA and FQGNSA. Deletions cut 1 base from V and 1 base from J, with 17 bases between. The CDR3 covers 18 residues. DNA for the CDR3: TGTGCCAGCAGCTTAGGAAGGGGCAGGGGCCCCAGCAATCAGCCCCAGCATTTT. Protein: CASSLGRGRGPSNQPQHF.

V usage is TRBV7-9 and J usage is TRBJ2-3; TRBD2 is a possible D gene (6 bases). The CDR3 contains 15 residues. V lost 4 bases and J 1 base, leaving 12 bases between the germline ends. Germline loops: CDR1 SEHNR, CDR2 FQNEAQ (reference sequence). CDR3 loop: CASSSRGGGTDTQYF. In nucleotides, the CDR3 is TGTGCCAGCAGCTCTAGGGGCGGGGGCACAGATACGCAGTATTTT. Based on the CDR3 plus reference TRBV7-9 and TRBJ2-3, the full variable domain is DTGVSQNPRHKITKRGQNVTFRCDPISEHNRLYWYRQTLGQGPEFLTYFQNEAQLEKSRLLSDRFSAERPKGSFSTLEIQRTEQGDSAMYLCASSSRGGGTDTQYFGPGTRLTVL.

The chain uses TRBV28 and TRBJ2-1; 7 nucleotides match TRBD2. J gave up 3 bases and V 3 bases, and 5 bases lay outside the gene matches. CDR3 length: 15 amino acids. Per the germline V gene, CDR1 is MDHEN and CDR2 is SYDVKM. Written as DNA, the CDR3 is TGTGCCAGCAGTTTCGGCGGGAGTAGCTACAATGAGCAGTTCTTC. Translated: CASSFGGSSYNEQFF.

V and J are TRBV6-1 and TRBJ2-7, with 8 bases aligning to TRBD2. There are 15 residues in the CDR3. V shed 10 bases, J shed 0 bases, and the junction held 11 bases outside the gene matches. Germline V gene sequence: CDR1 MNHNS, CDR2 SASEGT. This CDR3 reads CATRPSTSGSYEQYF. The CDR3, as DNA: TGTGCCACCAGACCCAGTACTAGCGGCTCCTACGAGCAGTACTTC.

J is TRBJ1-4 and V is TRBV7-9; no clear D. Germline CDR1 is SEHNR and CDR2 is FQNEAQ (reference sequence). The CDR3 has 16 residues. Trimming removed 1 base at V and 3 bases at J, with 12 bases between. The CDR3 nucleotides read TGTGCCAGCAGCTTAGGAGGTGGATCCGCTAATGAAAAACTGTTTTTT. It yields the protein CASSLGGGSANEKLFF.

The chain is built from TRBV5-4 and TRBJ2-1; 16 bases line up with TRBD2. In germline, CDR1 is SGHNT, CDR2 YYREEE (reference sequence). The CDR3 covers 18 residues. Germline trimming cut 5 bases from V and 5 bases from J; bases unmatched to any gene: 10. The CDR3 DNA reads as TGTGCCAGCAGTTGGGAGGGGACTAGCGGGAGGGTAAACAATGAGCAGTTCTTC. Translated: CASSWEGTSGRVNNEQFF.

This clone has only one observation. The chain recombines TRBV7-9 with TRBJ2-7; 11 bases align to TRBD2. The CDR3 consists of 15 residues. CDR1 is SEHNR and CDR2 is FQNEAQ in the germline V gene (reference sequence). V trimming: 4 bases; J trimming: 3 bases; junction bases outside the gene matches: 5. The CDR3 reads CASSSPGTSGYEQYF. CDR3 DNA sequence: TGTGCCAGCAGCTCACCCGGGACTAGCGGCTACGAGCAGTACTTC.

V gene TRBV10-3 combines with J gene TRBJ2-1; 11 bases are shared with TRBD2. Germline V gene lookup returns CDR1 ENHRY and CDR2 SYGVKD. There are 14 residues in the CDR3. Trimming at V came to 6 bases and at J to 7 bases, leaving 5 bases not matched to a gene. The CDR3 DNA follows: TGTGCCATCAGCCCGGGACTAGCGGAGAATGAGCAGTTCTTC. It yields the protein CAISPGLAENEQFF.

This clone has just one count. The V gene is TRBV12-2, the J gene TRBJ1-2. TRBV12-2 is a documented pseudogene. This CDR3 spans 12 amino acids. The CDR3 here is CASRFIEVGYTF. In nucleotides, the CDR3 is TGTGCAAGTCGCTTCATAGAGGTTGGCTACACCTTC.

V is TRBV18 and J is TRBJ2-5, with 9 nucleotides matching TRBD1. The V segment lost 5 bases and the J segment 1 base; nucleotides outside the gene matches: 11. The CDR3 is 17 residues long. The germline V gene encodes CDR1 KGHSH and CDR2 LQKENI. The CDR3: CASSLTPGTGFQETQYF. CDR3 bases: TGTGCCAGCTCATTAACCCCCGGGACAGGGTTCCAAGAGACCCAGTACTTC.

J is TRBJ2-7 and V is TRBV5-5, with 10 bases fitting TRBD1. V lost 5 bases to trimming and J lost 6 bases; unmatched junction nucleotides: 14. Germline lookup yields CDR1 SGHKS and CDR2 YYEKEE (reference sequence). The CDR3 has 16 amino acids. The CDR3 region is CASSTGTGALSVEQYF. CDR3 coding DNA: TGTGCCAGCAGTACCGGGACAGGGGCCCTTTCGGTCGAGCAGTACTTC.

The genes are TRBV21-1 and TRBJ1-5; TRBD1, as called in the table, went unchecked against the DNA. TRBV21-1 is a documented pseudogene. The CDR3 has 17 amino acids. The CDR3: CASSTDPGTAVNQPQHF. CDR3 coding DNA: TGTGCCAGCAGCACAGACCCCGGGACAGCGGTCAATCAGCCCCAGCATTTT.

The CDR3 coding sequence is TGTGCCAGCAGCCTTGGGACAGCCTCGTCCTACGAGCAGTACTTC. This gives the protein CASSLGTASSYEQYF. The rearrangement uses TRBV7-9 and TRBJ2-7; 7 bases agree with TRBD1. The CDR3 has 15 amino acids. After removal of 5 bases from V and 1 base from J, the junction contained 8 bases not matched to a gene. Germline assignment: CDR1 SEHNR and CDR2 FQNEAQ (reference sequence).

The V call is TRBV6-1, the J call TRBJ1-1; the D gene is possibly TRBD1 (5 bases). Per the germline V gene, CDR1 is MNHNS and CDR2 is SASEGT. This CDR3 region has 12 residues. V was shortened by 6 bases and J by 4 bases, with 9 bases between the two germline ends. The CDR3 DNA sequence: TGTGCCAGCAGAATAGGGGTCACTGAAGCTTTCTTT. It is translated as CASRIGVTEAFF.

This chain uses TRBV5-1 with TRBJ2-3, with D perhaps TRBD1 (5 bases). V shed 5 bases and J shed 3 bases, with 13 bases lying between them. Germline V gene lookup returns CDR1 SGHRS and CDR2 YFSETQ. This CDR3 has 14 residues. In DNA, the CDR3 is TGCGCCAGCAGGACATCAGGGTTGACAGATACGCAGTATTTT. It translates to CASRTSGLTDTQYF.

This clone appeared a single time. The V call is TRBV4-1, the J call TRBJ2-7; 12 bases agree with TRBD2. V lost 5 bases to trimming and J lost 7 bases; unmatched junction nucleotides: 9. The germline gives CDR1 MGHRA, CDR2 YSYEKL. CDR3 length: 15 residues. The CDR3 DNA follows: TGCGCCAGCAGCGAAGTACTAGCGGGAGGAGGGGAGCAGTACTTC. It specifies CASSEVLAGGGEQYF.

The V gene is TRBV28, the J gene TRBJ1-2, with D unresolved. Trimming took 2 bases from V and 5 from J, leaving 9 bases between them. The V gene's germline CDR1 is MDHEN and CDR2 SYDVKM. CDR3 length equals 13 residues. The CDR3 loop reads CASSLDGLYGYTF. CDR3 DNA sequence: TGTGCCAGCAGTTTAGACGGACTTTATGGCTACACCTTC.

The CDR3: CAISEAGQLPFF. The CDR3 bases are TGTGCCATCAGTGAAGCTGGACAGTTGCCTTTCTTT. This chain connects TRBV10-3 to TRBJ1-1; TRBD1 is a possible D gene (6 bases). The CDR3 loop spans 12 amino acids. From germline, CDR1 is ENHRY and CDR2 SYGVKD. V was pared by 3 bases and J by 12 bases, with 14 bases between.

V gene TRBV2 combines with J gene TRBJ2-3; a weak D match, TRBD1 (6 bases). Trimming removed 6 bases at V and 2 bases at J, with 12 bases between. Looked up from germline, CDR1 is SNHLY and CDR2 is FYNNEI. The CDR3 extends over 14 amino acids. CDR3 in amino acids: CASRPGHPTDTQYF. As DNA, the CDR3 is TGTGCCAGCAGGCCGGGACATCCCACAGATACGCAGTATTTT.

This chain joins TRBV13 and TRBJ1-2; the D gene is possibly TRBD1 (5 bases). Germline CDR1 and CDR2: PRHDT and FYEKMQ (reference sequence). The V and J ends lost 1 base and 5 bases respectively, with 14 bases between them. The CDR3 sequence is 15 residues long. CDR3 protein: CASSLEAGGAYGYTF. CDR3 coding DNA: TGTGCCAGCAGCTTAGAGGCAGGAGGGGCATATGGCTACACCTTC. Full variable domain (rest looked up from reference TRBV13 and TRBJ1-2): AAGVIQSPRHLIKEKRETATLKCYPIPRHDTVYWYQQGPGQDPQFLISFYEKMQSDKGSIPDRFSAQQFSDYHSELNMSSLELGDSALYFCASSLEAGGAYGYTFGSGTRLTVV.

The genes are TRBV4-2 and TRBJ2-1; unclear D gene. Germline V gives CDR1 LGHNA, CDR2 YNFKEQ. V lost 0 bases and J lost 10, with 10 bases in between. The CDR3 contains 13 residues. CDR3 bases: TGTGCCAGCAGCCAAGATTGGAGTAGGGAGCAGTTCTTC. Protein sequence: CASSQDWSREQFF.

The J gene is TRBJ2-5, the V gene TRBV2; tentatively, D is TRBD2 (5 bases). This CDR3 is 16 amino acids long. Between the trimmed V and J ends, which lost 10 bases and 5 bases, there was a span of 26 bases. CDR1 is SNHLY and CDR2 is FYNNEI in the germline V gene. CDR3 DNA: TGTGCCACCTCCCGGGGAAGGGTTTTCAAAGGGGAGACCCAGTACTTC. Amino acids: CATSRGRVFKGETQYF. Drawing the rest from reference TRBV2 and TRBJ2-5, the complete variable domain is EPEVTQTPSHQVTQMGQEVILRCVPISNHLYFYWYRQILGQKVEFLVSFYNNEISEKSEIFDDQFSVERPDGSNFTLKIRSTKLEDSAMYFCATSRGRVFKGETQYFGPGTRLLVL.

The chain is built from TRBV19 and TRBJ2-5, with 8 bases identical to TRBD1. This CDR3 is built from 16 residues. CDR1 is LNHDA and CDR2 is SQIVND in the germline V gene (reference sequence). The junction had 11 bases not matched to a gene; V was cut back by 5 bases and J by 3 bases. The CDR3: CASSASGTGGKETQYF. The CDR3 coding sequence is TGTGCCAGTAGTGCCTCCGGCACAGGGGGGAAAGAGACCCAGTACTTC.

This rearrangement joins TRBV7-9 to TRBJ1-2; a possible D gene is TRBD1 (5 bases). The V end lost 4 bases, the J end lost 5 bases, and 17 bases lay between the germline ends. Germline values: CDR1 SEHNR, CDR2 FQNEAQ (reference sequence). The CDR3 has 15 residues. The CDR3 DNA sequence: TGTGCCAGCAGCTCCCGGGACTCCCCGGTTTATGGCTACACCTTC. Translation gives CASSSRDSPVYGYTF.

The chain links TRBV2 to TRBJ2-2; the match to TRBD2 covers 12 bases. After removal of 4 bases from V and 1 base from J, the junction contained 1 base not matched to a gene. CDR1 SNHLY and CDR2 FYNNEI come from the germline V gene. This CDR3 is 16 amino acids long. The CDR3 coding sequence is TGTGCCAGCAGTGTGACTAGCGGGGGGAACACCGGGGAGCTGTTTTTT. Its translation is CASSVTSGGNTGELFF. Combining the CDR3 with reference TRBV2 and TRBJ2-2 gives the whole variable domain EPEVTQTPSHQVTQMGQEVILRCVPISNHLYFYWYRQILGQKVEFLVSFYNNEISEKSEIFDDQFSVERPDGSNFTLKIRSTKLEDSAMYFCASSVTSGGNTGELFFGEGSRLTVL.